This T cell receptor beta chain was recorded in a study of neurological immune-mediated disorders. The CDR3 runs 15 residues. The V and J ends lost 5 bases and 3 bases respectively, with 15 bases between them. Germline lookup yields CDR1 SGHTA and CDR2 FQGNSA. Synthesis of cDNA was carried out by template-switch 5'RACE. The reaction used 10-nucleotide random UMIs. In TCRdb, the 5' RACE reads were re-called with MiXCR into one record per CDR3 protein. The table has approximately 74,000 distinct CDR3 sequences, roughly 9% seen once. This clonotype was observed at least ten times. Its antigen is currently unknown. Notes on the study in general: Whereas HTLV-1-associated myelopathy showed the most TCR clonal expansion, multiple sclerosis showed the least, with levels below those of healthy controls.

Maryland, USA blood bank volunteers served as healthy controls. 2 million PBMCs stored at -80 C were the source of the unsorted libraries. V usage is TRBV7-2 and J usage is TRBJ2-3, with D unclear. The source material was PBMCs. This sequence originates from a man over 45 in good health. CDR3 protein: CASSPYVLGTDTQYF. As DNA, the CDR3 is TGTGCCAGCAGCCCCTATGTGTTAGGGACAGATACGCAGTATTTT.